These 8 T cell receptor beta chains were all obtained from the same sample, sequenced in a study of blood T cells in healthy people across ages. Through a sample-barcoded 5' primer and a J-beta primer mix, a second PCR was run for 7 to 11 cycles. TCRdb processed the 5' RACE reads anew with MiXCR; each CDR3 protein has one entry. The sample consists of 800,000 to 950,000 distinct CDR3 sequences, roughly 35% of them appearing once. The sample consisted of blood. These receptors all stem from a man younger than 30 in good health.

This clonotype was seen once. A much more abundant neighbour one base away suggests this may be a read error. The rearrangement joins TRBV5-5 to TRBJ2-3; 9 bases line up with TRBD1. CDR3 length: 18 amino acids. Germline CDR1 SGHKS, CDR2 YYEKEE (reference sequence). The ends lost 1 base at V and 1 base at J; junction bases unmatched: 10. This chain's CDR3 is CASSLRTGAGWGTDTQYF. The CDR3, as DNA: TGTGCCAGCAGCTTGAGGACAGGGGCAGGTTGGGGCACAGATACGCAGTATTTT.

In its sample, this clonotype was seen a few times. The CDR3 nucleotides read TGTGCCAGCAGTCGAGCGATGGGGCGGCTCCAAGAGACCCAGTACTTC. Its protein product is CASSRAMGRLQETQYF. J is TRBJ2-5 and V is TRBV6-2 or TRBV6-3, with a tentative D call TRBD1 (5 bases). The CDR3 runs to 16 residues. Looked up from germline, CDR1 is MNHEY and CDR2 is SVGEGT. V was clipped by 5 bases and J by 1 base, with 17 bases between them.

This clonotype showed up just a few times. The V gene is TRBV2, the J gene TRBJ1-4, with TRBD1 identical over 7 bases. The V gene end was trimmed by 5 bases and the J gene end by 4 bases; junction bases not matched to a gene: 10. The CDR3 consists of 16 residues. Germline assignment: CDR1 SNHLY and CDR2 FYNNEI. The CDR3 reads CASSSLRDSYNEKLFF. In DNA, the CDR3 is TGTGCCAGCAGTTCCCTCCGGGACAGCTATAATGAAAAACTGTTTTTT.

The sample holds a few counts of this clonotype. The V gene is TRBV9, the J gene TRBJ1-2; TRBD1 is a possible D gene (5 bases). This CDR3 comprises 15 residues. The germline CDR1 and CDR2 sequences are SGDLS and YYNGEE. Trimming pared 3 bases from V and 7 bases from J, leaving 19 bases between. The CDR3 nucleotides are TGTGCCAGCAGCGCCTCCGGACGCCCGGGGGGTGGCTACACCTTC. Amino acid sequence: CASSASGRPGGGYTF.

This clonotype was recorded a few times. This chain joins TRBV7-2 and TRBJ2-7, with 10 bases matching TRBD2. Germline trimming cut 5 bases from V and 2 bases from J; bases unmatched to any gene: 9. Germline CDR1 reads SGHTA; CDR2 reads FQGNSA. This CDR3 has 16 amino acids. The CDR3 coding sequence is TGTGCCAGCAGCGAAGCCCCTAGCGGGGGCACCTACGAGCAGTACTTC. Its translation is CASSEAPSGGTYEQYF. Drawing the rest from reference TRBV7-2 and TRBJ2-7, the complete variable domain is GAGVSQSPSNKVTEKGKDVELRCDPISGHTALYWYRQSLGQGLEFLIYFQGNSAPDKSGLPSDRFSAERTGGSVSTLTIQRTQQEDSAVYLCASSEAPSGGTYEQYFGPGTRLTVT.

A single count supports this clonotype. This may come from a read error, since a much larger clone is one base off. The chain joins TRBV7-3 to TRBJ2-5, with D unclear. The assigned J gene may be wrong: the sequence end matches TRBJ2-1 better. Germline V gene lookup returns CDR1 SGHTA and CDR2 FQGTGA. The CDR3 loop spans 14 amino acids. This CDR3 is CASSLNAMAETQFF. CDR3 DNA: TGTGCCAGCAGCTTAAACGCCATGGCAGAGACCCAGTTCTTC.

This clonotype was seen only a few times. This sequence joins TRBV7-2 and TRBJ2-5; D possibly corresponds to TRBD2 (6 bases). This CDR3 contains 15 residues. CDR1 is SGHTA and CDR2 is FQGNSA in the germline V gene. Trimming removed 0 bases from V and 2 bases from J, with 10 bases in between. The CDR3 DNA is TGTGCCAGCAGCTTAGCGGGGACTGTACAAGAGACCCAGTACTTC. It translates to CASSLAGTVQETQYF. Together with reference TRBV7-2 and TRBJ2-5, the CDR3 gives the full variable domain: GAGVSQSPSNKVTEKGKDVELRCDPISGHTALYWYRQSLGQGLEFLIYFQGNSAPDKSGLPSDRFSAERTGGSVSTLTIQRTQQEDSAVYLCASSLAGTVQETQYFGPGTRLLVL.

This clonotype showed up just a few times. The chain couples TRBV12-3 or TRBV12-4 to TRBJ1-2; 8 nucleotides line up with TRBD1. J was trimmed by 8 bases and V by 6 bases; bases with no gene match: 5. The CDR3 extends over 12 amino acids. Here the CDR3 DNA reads TGTGCCAGCAGCCGGACAGGGCAAGGCTACACCTTC. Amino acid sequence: CASSRTGQGYTF.